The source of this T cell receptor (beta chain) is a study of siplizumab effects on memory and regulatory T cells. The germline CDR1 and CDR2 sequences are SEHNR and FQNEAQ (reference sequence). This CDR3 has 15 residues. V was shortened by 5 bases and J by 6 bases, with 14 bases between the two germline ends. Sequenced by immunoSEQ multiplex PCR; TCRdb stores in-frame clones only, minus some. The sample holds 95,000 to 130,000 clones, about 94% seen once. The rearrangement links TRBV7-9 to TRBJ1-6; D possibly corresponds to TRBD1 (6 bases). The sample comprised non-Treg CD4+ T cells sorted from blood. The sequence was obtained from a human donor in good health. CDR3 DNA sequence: TGTGCCAGCAGCGCCCCCCGGACAGCTAATTCACCCCTCCACTTT. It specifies CASSAPRTANSPLHF.